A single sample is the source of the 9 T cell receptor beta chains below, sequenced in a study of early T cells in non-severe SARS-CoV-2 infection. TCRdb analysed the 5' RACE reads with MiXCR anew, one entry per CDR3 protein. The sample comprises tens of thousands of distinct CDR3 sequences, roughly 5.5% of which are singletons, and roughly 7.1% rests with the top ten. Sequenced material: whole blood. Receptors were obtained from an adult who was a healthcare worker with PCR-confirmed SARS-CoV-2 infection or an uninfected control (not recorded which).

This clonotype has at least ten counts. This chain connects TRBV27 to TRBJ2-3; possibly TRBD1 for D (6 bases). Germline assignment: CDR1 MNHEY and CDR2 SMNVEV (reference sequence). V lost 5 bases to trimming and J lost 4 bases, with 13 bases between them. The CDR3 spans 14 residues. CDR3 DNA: TGTGCCAGCAGTCCAAACAGGGTCGCAGATACGCAGTATTTT. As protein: CASSPNRVADTQYF.

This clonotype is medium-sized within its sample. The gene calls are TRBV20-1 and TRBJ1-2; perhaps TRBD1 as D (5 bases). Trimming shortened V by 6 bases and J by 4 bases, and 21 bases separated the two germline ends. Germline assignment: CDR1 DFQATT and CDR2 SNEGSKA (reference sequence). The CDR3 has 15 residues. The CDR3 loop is CSANDLRDRSYGYTF. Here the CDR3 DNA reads TGCAGTGCAAACGACCTCCGGGACCGCTCCTATGGCTACACCTTC.

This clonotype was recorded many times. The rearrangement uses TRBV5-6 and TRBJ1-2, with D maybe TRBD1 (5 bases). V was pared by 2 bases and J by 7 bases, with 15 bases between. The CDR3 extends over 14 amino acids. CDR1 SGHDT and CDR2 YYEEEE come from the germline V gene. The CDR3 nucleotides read TGTGCCAGCAGCTTCGACGACAGAGGAGCTGGCTACACCTTC. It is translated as CASSFDDRGAGYTF.

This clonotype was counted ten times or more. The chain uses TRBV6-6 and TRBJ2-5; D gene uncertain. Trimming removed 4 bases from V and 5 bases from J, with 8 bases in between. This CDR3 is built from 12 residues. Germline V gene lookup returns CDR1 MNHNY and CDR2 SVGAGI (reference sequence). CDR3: CASSFSVETQYF. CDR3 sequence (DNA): TGTGCCAGCAGTTTCTCTGTGGAGACCCAGTACTTC.

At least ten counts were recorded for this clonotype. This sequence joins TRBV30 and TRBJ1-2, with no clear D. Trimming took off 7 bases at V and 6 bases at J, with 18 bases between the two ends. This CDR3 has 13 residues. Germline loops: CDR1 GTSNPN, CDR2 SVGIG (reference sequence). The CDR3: CAYPDQTGHGYTF. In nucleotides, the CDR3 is TGTGCCTACCCGGACCAAACGGGCCATGGCTACACCTTC. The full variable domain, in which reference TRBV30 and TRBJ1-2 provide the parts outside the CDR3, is SQTIHQWPATLVQPVGSPLSLECTVEGTSNPNLYWYRQAAGRGLQLLFYSVGIGQISSEVPQNLSASRPQDRQFILSSKKLLLSDSGFYLCAYPDQTGHGYTFGSGTRLTVV.

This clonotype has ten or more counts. CDR3 DNA: TGTGCCAGCAGCTTTTCAACCGGGGAGCTGTTTTTT. It specifies CASSFSTGELFF. The gene calls are TRBV7-2 and TRBJ2-2, with unresolved D. Trimming removed 3 bases at V and 5 bases at J, with 4 bases between. The V gene's germline CDR1 is SGHTA and CDR2 FQGNSA. The CDR3 consists of 12 residues.

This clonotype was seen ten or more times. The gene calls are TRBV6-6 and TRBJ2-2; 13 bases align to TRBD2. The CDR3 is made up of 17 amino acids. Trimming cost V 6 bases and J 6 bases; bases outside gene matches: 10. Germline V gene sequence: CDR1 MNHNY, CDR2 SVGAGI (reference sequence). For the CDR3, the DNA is TGTGCCAGCAGCCTTCCCACACTAGCGGGAGGGCCCGGGGAGCTGTTTTTT. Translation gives CASSLPTLAGGPGELFF.

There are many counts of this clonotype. CDR3 DNA: TGTGCCAGCTCACCGTCGGGGACGTCTAATGAAAAACTGTTTTTT. It encodes CASSPSGTSNEKLFF. The chain employs TRBV18 and TRBJ1-4, with D possibly matching TRBD1 (5 bases). This CDR3 region has 15 residues. The V end lost 3 bases, the J end lost 3 bases, and 11 bases lay between the germline ends. Per germline, CDR1 KGHSH and CDR2 LQKENI. The variable domain in full, completed from reference TRBV18 and TRBJ1-4, reads NAGVMQNPRHLVRRRGQEARLRCSPMKGHSHVYWYRQLPEEGLKFMVYLQKENIIDESGMPKERFSAEFPKEGPSILRIQQVVRGDSAAYFCASSPSGTSNEKLFFGSGTQLSVL.

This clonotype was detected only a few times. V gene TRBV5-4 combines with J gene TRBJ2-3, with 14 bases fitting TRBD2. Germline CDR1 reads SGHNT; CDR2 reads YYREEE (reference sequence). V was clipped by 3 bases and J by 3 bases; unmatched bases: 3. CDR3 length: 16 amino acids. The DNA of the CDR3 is TGTGCCAGCAGCTGGGGGACTAGCGGGAGTACAGATACGCAGTATTTT. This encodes CASSWGTSGSTDTQYF. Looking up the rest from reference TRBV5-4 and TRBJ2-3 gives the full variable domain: ETGVTQSPTHLIKTRGQQVTLRCSSQSGHNTVSWYQQALGQGPQFIFQYYREEENGRGNFPPRFSGLQFPNYSSELNVNALELDDSALYLCASSWGTSGSTDTQYFGPGTRLTVL.